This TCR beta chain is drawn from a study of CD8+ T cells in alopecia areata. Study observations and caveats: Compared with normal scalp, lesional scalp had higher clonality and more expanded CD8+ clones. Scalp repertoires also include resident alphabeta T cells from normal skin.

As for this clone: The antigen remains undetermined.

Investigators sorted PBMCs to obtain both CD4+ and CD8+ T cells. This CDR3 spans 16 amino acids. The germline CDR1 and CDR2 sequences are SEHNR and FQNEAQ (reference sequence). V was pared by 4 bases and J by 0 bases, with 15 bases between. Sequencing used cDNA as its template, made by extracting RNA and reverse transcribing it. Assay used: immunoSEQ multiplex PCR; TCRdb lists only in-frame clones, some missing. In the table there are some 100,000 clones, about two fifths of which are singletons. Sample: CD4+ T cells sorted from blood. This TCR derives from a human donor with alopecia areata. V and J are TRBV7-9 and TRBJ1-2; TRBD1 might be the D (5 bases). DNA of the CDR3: TGTGCCAGCAGCTCCCAGCTGGGGCTATCTAACTATGGCTACACCTTC. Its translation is CASSSQLGLSNYGYTF.